Listed below are T cell receptor beta chains from one sample, sequenced in a study of early T cells in non-severe SARS-CoV-2 infection. One entry per CDR3 protein results from TCRdb running MiXCR on the 5' RACE reads. The sample records approximately 83,000 distinct CDR3 sequences, roughly 13% being singletons. The sample comprised whole blood. These receptors originate from an adult who was a healthcare worker with PCR-confirmed SARS-CoV-2 infection or an uninfected control (not recorded which). The CDR3 runs from the conserved cysteine through the conserved F or W. The D gene is left open where the match is weak. Not all rows give a size; the values are once, few, many and, for expanded clones, a class.

>TRBJ2-5|few|NA|TRBV6-6
TGTGCCAGCAGTTACGATGGCCACCAAGAGACCCAGTACTTC
CASSYDGHQETQYF
>TRBJ2-7|NA|TRBD1|TRBV18
TGTGCCAGCTCACCATTGACAGGGACGGAAAACGAGCAGTACTTC
CASSPLTGTENEQYF
>TRBJ1-1|few|TRBD1|TRBV5-1
TGCGCCAGCAGCTTGAGGGACAGAGTGAACACTGAAGCTTTCTTT
CASSLRDRVNTEAFF
>TRBJ2-3|NA|NA|TRBV4-1
TGCGCCAGCAGCCAACGACCGTTCACAGATACGCAGTATTTT
CASSQRPFTDTQYF
>TRBJ1-6|few|NA|TRBV2
TGTGCCAGCAGTGGGATCCAGGGTTTTAATTCACCCCTCCACTTT
CASSGIQGFNSPLHF
>TRBJ2-5|many|NA|TRBV6-1
TGTGCCAGCACCGCCCCGGCTGAGACCCAGTACTTC
CASTAPAETQYF
>TRBJ2-1|NA|NA|TRBV4-1
TGCGCCAGCAGCCAAGAACCCTACCTCTCCTACAATGAGCAGTTCTTC
CASSQEPYLSYNEQFF
>TRBJ1-1|many|NA|TRBV7-3
TGTGCCAGCAGCCCAGGTAGCCCCAACACTGAAGCTTTCTTT
CASSPGSPNTEAFF
>TRBJ1-1|many|NA|TRBV10-2
TGCGCCAGTTTAGGACAGTACGCTGAAGCTTTCTTT
CASLGQYAEAFF
>TRBJ2-1|few|TRBD2|TRBV11-2
TGTGCCAGCAGCTTGAGCGGGGGGTATGAGCAGTTCTTC
CASSLSGGYEQFF
>TRBJ2-7|many|TRBD1|TRBV27
TGTGCCAGCAGTTTATCGACGGGACAGATCTCCTACGAGCAGTACTTC
CASSLSTGQISYEQYF
>TRBJ2-7|many|NA|TRBV5-5
TGTGCCAGCAGCTTGGCCCTCATAAGGGGGGCGTACTACGAGCAGTACTTC
CASSLALIRGAYYEQYF
>TRBJ2-1|many|NA|TRBV5-1
TGCGCCAGCAGCCGGTCTTGGGAGTTTGAGCAGTTCTTC
CASSRSWEFEQFF
>TRBJ1-4|NA|NA|TRBV29-1
TGCAGCGTTAGCCTCGGTTCAGCTAATGAAAAACTGTTTTTT
CSVSLGSANEKLFF
>TRBJ2-3|many|TRBD2|TRBV6-1
TGTGCCAGCAGTGTAGGTAGCGGGGCCCCAGATACGCAGTATTTT
CASSVGSGAPDTQYF
>TRBJ2-3|NA|TRBD2|TRBV20-1
TGCAGTGCTTGGGAGGGAACAGATACGCAGTATTTT
CSAWEGTDTQYF
>TRBJ1-5|few|NA|TRBV19
TGTGCCAGTAGTACCGGGAGCGGCAATCAGCCCCAGCATTTT
CASSTGSGNQPQHF
>TRBJ1-1|many|NA|TRBV30
TGTGCCTGGACAGGGTCGGGCGGCACTGAAGCTTTCTTT
CAWTGSGGTEAFF
>TRBJ2-7|many|NA|TRBV7-9
TGTGCCAGCAGCTTCGACAGTAGCTCCTACGAGCAGTACTTC
CASSFDSSSYEQYF
>TRBJ2-1|NA|TRBD2|TRBV7-2
TGTGCCAGCAGCCGGCGCGGGACTAGCGGGGTTTCCTACAATGAGCAGTTCTTC
CASSRRGTSGVSYNEQFF
>TRBJ2-5|few|NA|TRBV7-7
TGTGCTAGCAGCTTAGGGCAGTCCCAAGAGACCCAGTACTTC
CASSLGQSQETQYF
>TRBJ2-1|NA|NA|TRBV10-3
TGTGCCATCAGTGTCGTTATTGAGCAGTTGTTC
CAISVVIEQLF
>TRBJ1-6|NA|NA|TRBV6-1
TGTGCCAGCAGTGCAGGACTAGAGAATTCACCCCTCCACTTT
CASSAGLENSPLHF
>TRBJ1-6|many|TRBD1|TRBV10-2
TGCGCCAGCAGTGAACAGGGGACCTCACCCCTCCACTTT
CASSEQGTSPLHF